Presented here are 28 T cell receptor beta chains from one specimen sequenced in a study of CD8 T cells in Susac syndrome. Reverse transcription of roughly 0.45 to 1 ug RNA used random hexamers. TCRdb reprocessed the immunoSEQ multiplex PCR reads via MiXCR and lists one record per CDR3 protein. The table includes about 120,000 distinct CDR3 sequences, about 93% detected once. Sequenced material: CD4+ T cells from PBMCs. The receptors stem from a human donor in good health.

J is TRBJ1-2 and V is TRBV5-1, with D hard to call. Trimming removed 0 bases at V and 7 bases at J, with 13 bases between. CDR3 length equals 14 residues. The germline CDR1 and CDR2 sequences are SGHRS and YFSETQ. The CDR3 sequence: CASSLDEGVIGYTF. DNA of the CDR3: TGCGCCAGCAGCTTGGACGAGGGAGTCATTGGCTACACCTTC.

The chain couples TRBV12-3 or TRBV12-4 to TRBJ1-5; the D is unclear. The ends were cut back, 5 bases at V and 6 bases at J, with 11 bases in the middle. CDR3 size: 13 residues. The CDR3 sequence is CASSAREFQPQHF. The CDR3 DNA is TGTGCCAGCAGTGCGAGGGAGTTTCAGCCCCAGCATTTT.

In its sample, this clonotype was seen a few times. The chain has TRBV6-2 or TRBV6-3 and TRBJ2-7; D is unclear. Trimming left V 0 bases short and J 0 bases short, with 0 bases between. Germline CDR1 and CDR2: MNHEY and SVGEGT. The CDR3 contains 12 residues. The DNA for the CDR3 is TGTGCCAGCAGTTACTCCTCCTACGAGCAGTACTTC. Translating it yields CASSYSSYEQYF.

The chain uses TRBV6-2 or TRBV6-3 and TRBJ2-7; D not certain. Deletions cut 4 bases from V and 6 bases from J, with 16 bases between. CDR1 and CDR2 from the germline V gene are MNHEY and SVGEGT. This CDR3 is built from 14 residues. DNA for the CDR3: TGTGCCAGCAGTTCCCAGATCGGTCGGAGCGAGCAGTACTTC. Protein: CASSSQIGRSEQYF.

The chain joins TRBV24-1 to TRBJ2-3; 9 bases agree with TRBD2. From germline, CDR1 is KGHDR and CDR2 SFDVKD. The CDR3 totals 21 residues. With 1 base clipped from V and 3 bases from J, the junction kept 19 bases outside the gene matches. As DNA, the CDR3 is TGTGCCACCAGTGATTTTCGGCAGGGCCTAGCGGGACTCGGCCGAACAGATACGCAGTATTTT. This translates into CATSDFRQGLAGLGRTDTQYF.

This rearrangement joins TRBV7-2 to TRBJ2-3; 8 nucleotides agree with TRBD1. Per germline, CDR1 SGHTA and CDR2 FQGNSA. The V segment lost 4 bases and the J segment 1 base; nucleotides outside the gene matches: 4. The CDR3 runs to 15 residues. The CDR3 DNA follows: TGTGCCAGCAGCTCTCCGACAGGGGGCACAGATACGCAGTATTTT. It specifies CASSSPTGGTDTQYF.

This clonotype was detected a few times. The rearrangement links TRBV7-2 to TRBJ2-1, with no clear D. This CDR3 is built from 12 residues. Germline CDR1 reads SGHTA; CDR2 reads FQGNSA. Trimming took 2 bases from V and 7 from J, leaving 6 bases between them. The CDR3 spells CASSLYGNEQFF. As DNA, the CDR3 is TGTGCCAGCAGCTTATACGGGAATGAGCAGTTCTTC.

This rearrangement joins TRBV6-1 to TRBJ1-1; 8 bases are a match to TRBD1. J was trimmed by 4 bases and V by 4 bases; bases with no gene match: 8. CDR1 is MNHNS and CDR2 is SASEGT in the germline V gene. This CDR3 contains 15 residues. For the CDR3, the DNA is TGTGCCAGCAGTGGAATCGGGACAGGAGCCACTGAAGCTTTCTTT. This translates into CASSGIGTGATEAFF.

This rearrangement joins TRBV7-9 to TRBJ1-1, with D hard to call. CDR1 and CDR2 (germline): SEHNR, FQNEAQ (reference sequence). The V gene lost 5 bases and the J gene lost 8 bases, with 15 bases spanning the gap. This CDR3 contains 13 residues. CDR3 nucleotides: TGTGCCAGCAGCACGGGTAGCGAGAAAGAAGCTTTCTTT. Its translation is CASSTGSEKEAFF.

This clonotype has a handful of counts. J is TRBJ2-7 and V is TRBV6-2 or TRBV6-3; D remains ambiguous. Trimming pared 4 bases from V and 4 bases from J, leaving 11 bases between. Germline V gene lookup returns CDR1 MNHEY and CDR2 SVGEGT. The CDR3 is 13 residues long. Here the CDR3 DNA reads TGTGCCAGCAGTTCTGAAGGCGGATACGAGCAGTACTTC. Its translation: CASSSEGGYEQYF.

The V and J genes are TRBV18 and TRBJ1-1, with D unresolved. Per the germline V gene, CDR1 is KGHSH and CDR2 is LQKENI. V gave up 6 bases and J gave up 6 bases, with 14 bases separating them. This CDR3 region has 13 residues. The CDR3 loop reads CASSPTSDSEAFF. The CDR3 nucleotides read TGTGCCAGCTCGCCCACGTCGGACTCTGAAGCTTTCTTT.

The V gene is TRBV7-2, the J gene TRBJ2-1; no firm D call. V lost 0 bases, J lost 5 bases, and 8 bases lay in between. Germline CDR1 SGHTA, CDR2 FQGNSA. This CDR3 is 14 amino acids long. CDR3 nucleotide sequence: TGTGCCAGCAGCTTAGCCGGTCCCCACAATGAGCAGTTCTTC. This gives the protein CASSLAGPHNEQFF.

Here the CDR3 DNA reads TGTGCCAGTAGCCCAGGACAGGTTCGGCGTCAGCCCCAGCATTTT. This gives the protein CASSPGQVRRQPQHF. The rearrangement links TRBV19 to TRBJ1-5, with 7 bases identical to TRBD1. V shed 6 bases, J shed 6 bases, and the junction held 11 bases outside the gene matches. Germline CDR1 reads LNHDA; CDR2 reads SQIVND (reference sequence). The CDR3 contains 15 residues.

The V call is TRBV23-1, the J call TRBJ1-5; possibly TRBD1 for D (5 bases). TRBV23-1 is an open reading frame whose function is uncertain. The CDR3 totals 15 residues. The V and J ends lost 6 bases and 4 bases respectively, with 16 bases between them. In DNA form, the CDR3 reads TGCGCCAGCAGGATACCGGGACTGTTAAATCAGCCCCAGCATTTT. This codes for CASRIPGLLNQPQHF.

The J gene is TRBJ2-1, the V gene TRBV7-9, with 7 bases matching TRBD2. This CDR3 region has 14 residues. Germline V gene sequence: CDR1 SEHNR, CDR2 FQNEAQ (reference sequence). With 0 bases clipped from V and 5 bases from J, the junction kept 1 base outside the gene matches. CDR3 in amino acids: CASSLAGGNNEQFF. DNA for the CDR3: TGTGCCAGCAGCTTAGCGGGAGGGAACAATGAGCAGTTCTTC.

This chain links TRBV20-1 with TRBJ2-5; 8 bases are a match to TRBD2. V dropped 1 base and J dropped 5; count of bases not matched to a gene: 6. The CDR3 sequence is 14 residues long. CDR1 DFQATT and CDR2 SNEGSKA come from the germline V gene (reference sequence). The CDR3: CSARGSGRQETQYF. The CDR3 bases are TGCAGTGCTAGAGGAAGCGGGAGACAGGAGACCCAGTACTTC.

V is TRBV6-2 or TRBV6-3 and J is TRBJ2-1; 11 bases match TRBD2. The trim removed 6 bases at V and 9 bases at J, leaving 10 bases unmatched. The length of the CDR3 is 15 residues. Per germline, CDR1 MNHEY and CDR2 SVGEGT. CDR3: CASRPSGGPVGEQFF. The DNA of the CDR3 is TGTGCCAGCAGGCCTAGCGGGGGGCCAGTAGGTGAGCAGTTCTTC.

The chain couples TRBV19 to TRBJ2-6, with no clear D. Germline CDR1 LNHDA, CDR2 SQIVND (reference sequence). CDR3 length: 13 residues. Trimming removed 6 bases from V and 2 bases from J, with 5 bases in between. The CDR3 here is CASSPTGANVLTF. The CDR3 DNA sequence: TGTGCCAGTAGCCCTACTGGGGCCAACGTCCTGACTTTC. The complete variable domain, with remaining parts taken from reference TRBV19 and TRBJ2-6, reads DGGITQSPKYLFRKEGQNVTLSCEQNLNHDAMYWYRQDPGQGLRLIYYSQIVNDFQKGDIAEGYSVSREKKESFPLTVTSAQKNPTAFYLCASSPTGANVLTFGAGSRLTVL.

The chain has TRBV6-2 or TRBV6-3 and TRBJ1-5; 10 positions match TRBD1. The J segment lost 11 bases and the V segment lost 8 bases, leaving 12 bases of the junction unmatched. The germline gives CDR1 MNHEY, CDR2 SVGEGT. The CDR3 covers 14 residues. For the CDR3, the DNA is TGTGCCAGCTGGGACAGGGGACGGGATTTGTCCCAGCATTTT. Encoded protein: CASWDRGRDLSQHF.

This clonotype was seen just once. The CDR3 sequence is CASSSTREQFF. Written as DNA, the CDR3 is TGTGCCAGCAGTTCCACGCGGGAGCAGTTCTTC. The V and J genes are TRBV27 and TRBJ2-1; D gene ambiguous. This CDR3 has 11 residues. Per the germline V gene, CDR1 is MNHEY and CDR2 is SMNVEV (reference sequence). The V and J ends lost 4 bases and 10 bases respectively, with 8 bases between them.

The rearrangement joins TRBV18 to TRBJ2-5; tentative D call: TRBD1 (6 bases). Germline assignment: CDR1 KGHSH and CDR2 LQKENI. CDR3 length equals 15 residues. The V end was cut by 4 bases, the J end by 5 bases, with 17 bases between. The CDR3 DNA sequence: TGTGCCAGCTCACGGGTTATAACAGGGATGGAGACCCAGTACTTC. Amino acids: CASSRVITGMETQYF.

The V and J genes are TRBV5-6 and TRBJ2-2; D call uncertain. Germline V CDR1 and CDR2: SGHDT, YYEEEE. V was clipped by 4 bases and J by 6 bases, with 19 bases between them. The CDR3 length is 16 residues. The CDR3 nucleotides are TGTGCCAGCAGCCCCAGATCTCCTCGTTGGTCCGGGGAGCTGTTTTTT. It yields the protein CASSPRSPRWSGELFF.

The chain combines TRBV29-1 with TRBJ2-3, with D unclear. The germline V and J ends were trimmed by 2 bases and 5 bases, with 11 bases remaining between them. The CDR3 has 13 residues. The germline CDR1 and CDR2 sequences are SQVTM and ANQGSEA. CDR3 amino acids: CSVEPALRDTQYF. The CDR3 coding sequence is TGCAGCGTTGAACCGGCCCTAAGAGATACGCAGTATTTT.

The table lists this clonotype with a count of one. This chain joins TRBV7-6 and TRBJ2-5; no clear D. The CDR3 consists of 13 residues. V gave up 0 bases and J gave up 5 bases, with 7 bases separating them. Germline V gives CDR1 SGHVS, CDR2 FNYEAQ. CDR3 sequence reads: CASSLAGKETQYF. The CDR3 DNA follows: TGTGCCAGCAGCTTAGCAGGGAAGGAGACCCAGTACTTC.

In nucleotides, the CDR3 is TGTGCCAGCAGCTTTCCGAGGAGCCAAGAGACCCAGTACTTC. Protein product: CASSFPRSQETQYF. This chain joins TRBV7-9 and TRBJ2-5, with D unclear. The CDR3 loop spans 14 amino acids. V shed 3 bases and J shed 1 base, with 9 bases lying between them. Germline lookup yields CDR1 SEHNR and CDR2 FQNEAQ (reference sequence).

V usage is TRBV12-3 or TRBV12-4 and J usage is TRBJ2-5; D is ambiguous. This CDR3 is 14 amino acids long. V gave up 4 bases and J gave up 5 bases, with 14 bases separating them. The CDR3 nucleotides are TGTGCCAGCAGTTCCTCGGTCCAAGGGGAGACCCAGTACTTC. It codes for CASSSSVQGETQYF.

This chain's CDR3 is CASSLANRGGNTEAFF. The DNA of the CDR3 is TGCGCCAGCAGCTTAGCCAACAGGGGAGGGAACACTGAAGCTTTCTTT. This chain connects TRBV5-1 to TRBJ1-1; 7 nucleotides match TRBD1. The V gene end was trimmed by 2 bases and the J gene end by 1 base; junction bases not matched to a gene: 8. Germline V gene sequence: CDR1 SGHRS, CDR2 YFSETQ. The CDR3 sequence is 16 residues long.

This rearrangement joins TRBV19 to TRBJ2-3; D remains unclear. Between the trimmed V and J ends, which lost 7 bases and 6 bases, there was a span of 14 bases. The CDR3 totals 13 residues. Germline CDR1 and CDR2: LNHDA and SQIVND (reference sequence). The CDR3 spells CASTIRTGDTQYF. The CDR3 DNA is TGTGCCAGTACCATTCGCACCGGCGATACGCAGTATTTT.